This TCR beta chain was sequenced for a study of Graves' ophthalmopathy and Graves' hyperthyroidism (dated by TCRdb to the late 2010s). Background on the whole study: Peripheral blood was collected at initial diagnosis, prior to any treatment. The study used TCR beta repertoire signatures to distinguish Graves' ophthalmopathy from Graves' hyperthyroidism and to predict progression to ophthalmopathy. In total, around 130 blood samples were TCR-sequenced: 43 ophthalmopathy, about 75 hyperthyroidism and roughly 17 hyperthyroidism-to-ophthalmopathy patients. To explore V-J signatures distinguishing ophthalmopathy from hyperthyroidism, a discovery set of under 110 patients (roughly 42 ophthalmopathy, over 55 stable hyperthyroidism) was enrolled. An independent validation cohort was composed of some 19 hyperthyroidism patients and around 16 patients who later progressed from hyperthyroidism to ophthalmopathy. In roughly six hyperthyroidism patients, the T-cell repertoires found in thyroid tissue were compared with those found in blood. After sampling, hyperthyroidism patients received methimazole starting at 30 mg daily, and ophthalmopathy patients received high-dose intravenous methylprednisolone. The approximately 100 discovery patients were randomly split 7:3 into training and test sets. Findings and caveats that apply to the study as a whole: Most expanded thyroid clonotypes with a frequency above 0.001 also appeared in blood, which suggests that blood repertoires may reflect the immune response in the thyroid. In validation, the model predicted ophthalmopathy progression with roughly 68% sensitivity and around 72% specificity; 12 predicted patients were CT-confirmed with GO in a median of about 6.1 months. Sample size was not statistically predetermined, and group allocation was not concealed from the investigators. In cross-validation, the 13-signature model distinguished ophthalmopathy from stable hyperthyroidism with nearly 90% sensitivity and roughly 81% specificity, and in the test set the corresponding values were approximately 80% and 75%.

For repertoire sequencing, TCR beta CDR3 regions were amplified from RNA transcripts. A first-round RT-PCR used HTBI primers with the Qiagen OneStep RT-PCR kit, followed by a second-round multiplex PCR, size selection and purification. Libraries were sequenced on an Illumina HiSeq2000 using paired-end 100 bp reads. As for the authors' bioinformatics: SOAPnuke was used for read processing, and reads with adapters, uncalled bases, a mean Phred below 15, or no exact constant-primer or identifier match were discarded. COPE v1.2.5 was used to merge high-quality paired reads. Clonotypes were defined as unique nucleotide sequences and were aligned to IMGT TRB V, D and J references using MiTCR v1.1. Only V-J combinations with frequency above 0.0001 were analysed, covering approximately 99% of repertoires. A TCR clonal expansion and chaos score per V-J combination was defined as the ratio of F50 clonal expansion to chaos observed in the TCRdist matrix. Features were reduced by Welch's t-statistics and random forest to around 14 V-J combinations, which fed a naive Bayes classifier. Thyroid-blood repertoire similarity was quantified with the Morisita-Horn index. Using fastp at Q25 and MiXCR, TCRdb reprocessed the public reads and kept productive beta chains. Every distinct CDR3 protein forms one entry, paired with its most common genes and DNA. The V and J calls, along with clone size, are taken from TCRdb and not from the paper's own processing. The sample table holds some 520,000 distinct CDR3 sequences, of which around 14% were seen once. The top ten clones comprise more than 8.5% of the sample.

Patients with ophthalmopathy had moderately to severely active disease, with a Clinical Activity Score of 3 or more, a NOSPECS grade of 4 or more, and a disease duration of less than 3 months. Patients were excluded if they had other autoimmune diseases, uncontrolled infections, pregnancy or lactation. Diagnosis was based on clinical symptoms, serum thyroxine, TRAb, thyroid ultrasound and orbital computed tomography. PBMCs were isolated from 7.5 to 10 ml of fresh peripheral blood by Ficoll-Paque density gradient centrifugation. Trizol reagent was used to extract the total RNA, and its quality was then checked on an Agilent 2100 Bioanalyzer. V loses 5 bases of germline sequence and J loses 1 base, and the interval between the two ends is 11 bases. The CDR3 goes from the cysteine to the phenylalanine over 13 residues. Of all the DNA, just the CDR3 is kept, 39 bases in frame from base 1. CDR1 and CDR2 are drawn from the germline V gene (reference sequence): DFQATT, SNEGSKA.

At least ten counts were recorded for this clonotype. No cognate antigen has been identified for it. No base quality values were provided; no much bigger clone lies one nucleotide off. This receptor chain uses TRBV20-1 and TRBJ1-2, with the D gene call left open. The sequencing sample was made of blood. The sequence derives from a woman aged 25-40 years with Graves' ophthalmopathy. Donor details come from another sample of the same person, matched by shared clones. The DNA sequence follows: TGCAGTGCTGTCCGAGAGAGTAACTATGGCTACACCTTC. Translated, it reads CSAVRESNYGYTF.